The next 20 T cell receptor beta chains were all read from a single sample in a study of a mutant IDH1 vaccine in newly diagnosed glioma. Method: immunoSEQ multiplex PCR; TCRdb's copy keeps in-frame clones and lacks some. There are 95,000 to 100,000 clones in the sample; around 90% occur only once, and roughly 0.61% lies in the top ten. Time point described: baseline, week 1 (first vaccination visit). Described treatment: pre-vaccination baseline after standard-of-care therapy. This specimen was PBMCs, taken from a glioma patient treated with radiotherapy, temozolomide or both. The receptors were sampled from a woman between 50 and 59 years old with glioma.

The chain carries TRBV27 and TRBJ2-5; 16 nucleotides align to TRBD2. This CDR3 spans 23 amino acids. Trimming took 4 bases from V and 5 from J; bases not matched to a gene: 25. Germline CDR1 reads MNHEY; CDR2 reads SMNVEV (reference sequence). The CDR3 sequence: CASSSYLLTSGTSGRARGETQYF. DNA of the CDR3: TGTGCCAGCAGTTCCTATCTCCTGACTTCCGGGACTAGCGGGAGGGCCAGGGGGGAGACCCAGTACTTC.

This rearrangement joins TRBV9 to TRBJ2-3; D perhaps matches TRBD1 (6 bases). The CDR3 contains 15 residues. V lost 0 bases and J 6 bases, leaving 14 bases between the germline ends. The germline V gene encodes CDR1 SGDLS and CDR2 YYNGEE. As DNA, the CDR3 is TGTGCCAGCAGCGTAGGGAACAGGGTCGGCGATACGCAGTATTTT. This sequence encodes CASSVGNRVGDTQYF.

The chain recombines TRBV6-1 with TRBJ1-5, with a weak D call TRBD1 (5 bases). Germline V gives CDR1 MNHNS, CDR2 SASEGT. V shed 7 bases and J shed 0 bases, with 13 bases lying between them. This CDR3 has 15 residues. This CDR3 reads CASTSQGVSNQPQHF. The CDR3 nucleotides are TGTGCCAGCACGTCCCAGGGAGTTAGCAATCAGCCCCAGCATTTT.

The chain joins TRBV5-1 to TRBJ2-3; D is unresolved. CDR3 length: 13 residues. V lost 2 bases, J lost 2 bases, and 6 bases lay in between. Germline CDR1 is SGHRS and CDR2 is YFSETQ. The CDR3 spells CASSFDTTDTQYF. The CDR3 DNA follows: TGCGCCAGCAGCTTCGACACCACAGATACGCAGTATTTT. The whole variable domain, filled in from reference TRBV5-1 and TRBJ2-3, reads KAGVTQTPRYLIKTRGQQVTLSCSPISGHRSVSWYQQTPGQGLQFLFEYFSETQRNKGNFPGRFSGRQFSNSRSEMNVSTLELGDSALYLCASSFDTTDTQYFGPGTRLTVL.

This chain links TRBV5-1 with TRBJ2-5; 7 positions agree with TRBD1. The CDR3 totals 14 residues. Per germline, CDR1 SGHRS and CDR2 YFSETQ. The V gene end was trimmed by 1 base and the J gene end by 2 bases; junction bases not matched to a gene: 2. The CDR3 DNA follows: TGCGCCAGCAGCTTGACACAGGGGCAAGAGACCCAGTACTTC. It translates to CASSLTQGQETQYF.

The chain uses TRBV27 and TRBJ2-7; 12 bases line up with TRBD2. Germline assignment: CDR1 MNHEY and CDR2 SMNVEV (reference sequence). The V segment lost 5 bases and the J segment 2 bases; nucleotides outside the gene matches: 7. The CDR3 is 16 residues long. CDR3 protein: CASSPLAGGSTYEQYF. CDR3 coding DNA: TGTGCCAGCAGTCCCCTAGCGGGAGGGTCCACCTACGAGCAGTACTTC.

The chain combines TRBV7-6 with TRBJ1-2; D remains ambiguous. CDR3 length: 13 amino acids. V was cut by 4 bases and J by 5 bases, with 11 bases left in between. Germline CDR1 SGHVS, CDR2 FNYEAQ. CDR3 sequence reads: CASSYANSYGYTF. In nucleotides, the CDR3 is TGTGCCAGCAGCTATGCGAATTCTTATGGCTACACCTTC.

The genes are TRBV7-9 and TRBJ2-1, with D hard to call. CDR1 SEHNR and CDR2 FQNEAQ come from the germline V gene (reference sequence). The CDR3 extends over 15 amino acids. Trimming left V 2 bases short and J 7 bases short, with 15 bases between. As DNA, the CDR3 is TGTGCCAGCAGCTTATCTAGGGAAATTGGGAATGAGCAGTTCTTC. This translates into CASSLSREIGNEQFF.

This clone has only a few counts. The rearrangement links TRBV30 to TRBJ1-4, with TRBD1 as a possible D gene (5 bases). The CDR3 sequence is 14 residues long. V was pared by 6 bases and J by 1 base, with 12 bases between. Germline CDR1 reads GTSNPN; CDR2 reads SVGIG (reference sequence). In nucleotides, the CDR3 is TGTGCCTGTTCTCCCCAGGGAACTAATGAAAAACTGTTTTTT. It specifies CACSPQGTNEKLFF.

The chain's CDR3 is CASSLATVNYGYTF. The CDR3 coding sequence is TGTGCCAGCAGCCTAGCGACAGTTAACTATGGCTACACCTTC. The chain has TRBV14 and TRBJ1-2; weak D call: TRBD1 (5 bases). The germline CDR1 and CDR2 sequences are SGHDN and FVKESK. The CDR3 runs 14 residues. Between the trimmed V and J ends, which lost 4 bases and 1 base, there was a span of 10 bases.

CDR3 protein: CASSTLSTDTQYF. In DNA, the CDR3 is TGTGCCAGCAGCACCTTGAGCACAGATACGCAGTATTTT. The chain uses TRBV4-2 and TRBJ2-3; the D is unclear. The germline V gene encodes CDR1 LGHNA and CDR2 YNFKEQ. V shed 5 bases and J shed 0 bases, with 6 bases lying between them. The CDR3 length is 13 residues.

The chain uses TRBV7-3 and TRBJ2-2; 10 bases map to TRBD2. The CDR3 has 15 residues. Germline V CDR1 and CDR2: SGHTA, FQGTGA. The V and J ends lost 2 bases and 5 bases, in that order; junction bases with no gene match: 2. Written as DNA, the CDR3 is TGTGCCAGCAGCTTACAAGCGGGAGGGACCGGGGAGCTGTTTTTT. Translated: CASSLQAGGTGELFF.

DNA of the CDR3: TGTGCCAGCAGCTCACAGGACAGGGTCAAAAACATTCAGTACTTC. This encodes CASSSQDRVKNIQYF. This chain joins TRBV5-4 and TRBJ2-4; TRBD1 matches at 8 bases. CDR3 length equals 15 residues. CDR1 and CDR2 from the germline V gene are SGHNT and YYREEE (reference sequence). The V gene end was trimmed by 3 bases and the J gene end by 3 bases; junction bases not matched to a gene: 5.

This clone was seen more than once but under ten times. The chain has TRBV18 and TRBJ1-5, with D unclear. Trimming shortened V by 3 bases and J by 0 bases, and 3 bases separated the two germline ends. Germline V gene sequence: CDR1 KGHSH, CDR2 LQKENI. The CDR3 has 13 amino acids. DNA for the CDR3: TGTGCCAGCTCACCGAATAGCAATCAGCCCCAGCATTTT. It specifies CASSPNSNQPQHF.

The V and J genes are TRBV5-6 and TRBJ1-5; 10 nucleotides agree with TRBD1. This CDR3 is 17 amino acids long. Per germline, CDR1 SGHDT and CDR2 YYEEEE. The junction had 4 bases not matched to a gene; V was cut back by 0 bases and J by 1 base. This CDR3 reads CASSLAGQGVSNQPQHF. The CDR3 DNA reads as TGTGCCAGCAGCTTGGCCGGACAGGGGGTCAGCAATCAGCCCCAGCATTTT. The full variable domain, rest sourced from reference TRBV5-6 and TRBJ1-5, is DAGVTQSPTHLIKTRGQQVTLRCSPKSGHDTVSWYQQALGQGPQFIFQYYEEEERQRGNFPDRFSGHQFPNYSSELNVNALLLGDSALYLCASSLAGQGVSNQPQHFGDGTRLSIL.

The gene calls are TRBV5-1 and TRBJ1-2, with TRBD1 as a possible D gene (6 bases). The CDR3 consists of 14 residues. Germline V lookup: CDR1 SGHRS, CDR2 YFSETQ. Trimming left V 3 bases short and J 4 bases short, with 13 bases between. As DNA, the CDR3 is TGCGCCAGCAGCTCCTCGGACAGCTCCTATGGCTACACCTTC. As protein: CASSSSDSSYGYTF.

V and J are TRBV29-1 and TRBJ2-6; unclear D gene. Germline V lookup: CDR1 SQVTM, CDR2 ANQGSEA. The CDR3 has 13 amino acids. The V end was cut by 6 bases, the J end by 0 bases, with 6 bases between. CDR3 loop: CSVESSGANVLTF. DNA of the CDR3: TGCAGCGTGGAGAGCTCTGGGGCCAACGTCCTGACTTTC.

This clone was seen more than once but under ten times. The chain uses TRBV5-1 and TRBJ2-7; tentatively, D is TRBD2 (6 bases). V was trimmed by 4 bases and J by 10 bases, leaving 21 bases between them. CDR1 is SGHRS, CDR2 YFSETQ, per germline. This CDR3 has 14 amino acids. CDR3 bases: TGCGCCAGCAGCCCGGGTGGTGGTAGCGGAGTTCAGTACTTC. Translated, it gives CASSPGGGSGVQYF.

This sequence joins TRBV15 and TRBJ2-2, with 11 bases matching TRBD1. From germline, CDR1 is LNHNV and CDR2 YYDKDF (reference sequence). With V trimmed by 3 bases and J by 3 bases, 9 bases remained unmatched. The CDR3 length is 18 residues. CDR3 loop: CATSRSWTGGADTGELFF. CDR3 DNA: TGTGCCACCAGCAGGAGTTGGACAGGGGGCGCGGACACCGGGGAGCTGTTTTTT.

This clone was recorded only once. The V and J genes are TRBV18 and TRBJ2-7, with D hard to call. CDR1 KGHSH and CDR2 LQKENI come from the germline V gene. Trimming took 0 bases from V and 1 from J, leaving 1 base between them. The CDR3 length is 12 residues. CDR3 loop: CASSPPSYEQYF. For the CDR3, the DNA is TGTGCCAGCTCACCACCTTCCTACGAGCAGTACTTC.